The TCR beta chain under discussion was sequenced for a study of patients and donors after allogeneic stem cell transplantation (dated by TCRdb to 2018 to 2020). V is reduced by 0 bases and J by 4 bases, leaving a spacing of 4 bases between them. The CDR3 numbers 12 residues from cysteine through phenylalanine. Just CDR3 DNA is preserved here, 36 bases in frame from base 1. The germline V gene (reference sequence) yields DFQATT for CDR1 and SNEGSKA for CDR2. A word on this clonotype: Which antigen it targets is not known. Per-nucleotide qualities are absent, and no much larger clonotype sits a single base away.

The library was obtained by RT-PCR. The sequencing machine was a NextSeq 550. Through fastp at Q25 and MiXCR, TCRdb rebuilt clones from the public reads, retaining in-frame beta chains. Here each entry gathers all rows of one CDR3 protein and keeps the most common genes and DNA. This sample has around 200,000 distinct CDR3 sequences in its table, and 38% of those were observed once. The ten largest clones capture roughly 10% of the sample. The sequence links TRBV20-1 to TRBJ2-1, with no reliable assignment of the D segment. The sample taken for sequencing was blood, either unsorted or a sorted T cell fraction (not recorded which). This clonotype was sampled from a human donor who was either an allogeneic HSCT recipient or a stem cell or donor lymphocyte infusion donor (not recorded which). It is not recorded whose cells these are; they may come from a transplant donor. The CDR3 reads CSAREGYNEQFF. The nucleotides are TGCAGTGCTAGAGAAGGTTACAATGAGCAGTTCTTC.